This T cell receptor beta chain was found in a study of OX40 agonist ivuxolimab in advanced cancers. Across the study: Every 2 weeks, patients received ivuxolimab intravenously, dosed at 0.01 to 10 mg/kg. Hepatocellular carcinoma, melanoma, renal cell or head and neck cancer occurred in dose-escalation patients.

Study findings and constraints: Some nonresponders additionally presented with little normalized T-cell clonal expansion.

Concerning this clone itself: Antigen specificity is unknown.

This CDR3 is built from 12 residues. V lost 4 bases and J lost 7, with 10 bases in between. From germline, CDR1 is MNHNY and CDR2 SVGAGI (reference sequence). Repertoires were generated with immunoSEQ multiplex PCR, while TCRdb's copy carries only in-frame clones and drops some. The sample shows approximately 75,000 clones, roughly 90% of them seen only once. The chain employs TRBV6-6 and TRBJ1-1; the D gene is possibly TRBD1 (5 bases). The clonotype originates from an adult with an advanced solid tumor such as melanoma, head and neck, liver or kidney cancer. Here the sequenced sample was CD4+ or CD8+ T cells sorted from blood, taken in a trial of the OX40 agonist ivuxolimab. CDR3: CASSSTTGEAFF. DNA of the CDR3: TGTGCCAGCAGTTCGACTACAGGTGAAGCTTTCTTT.